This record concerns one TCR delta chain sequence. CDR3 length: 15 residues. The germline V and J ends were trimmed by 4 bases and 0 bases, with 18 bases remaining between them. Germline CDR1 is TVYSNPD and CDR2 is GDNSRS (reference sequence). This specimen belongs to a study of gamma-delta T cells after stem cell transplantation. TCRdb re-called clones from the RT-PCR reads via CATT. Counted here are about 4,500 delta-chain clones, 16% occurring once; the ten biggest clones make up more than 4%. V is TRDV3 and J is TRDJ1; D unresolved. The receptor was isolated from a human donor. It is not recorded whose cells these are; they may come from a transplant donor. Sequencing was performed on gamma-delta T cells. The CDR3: CACHSHSGHTDKLIF. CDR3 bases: TGTGCCTGTCATTCCCATTCCGGGCACACCGATAAACTCATCTTT.